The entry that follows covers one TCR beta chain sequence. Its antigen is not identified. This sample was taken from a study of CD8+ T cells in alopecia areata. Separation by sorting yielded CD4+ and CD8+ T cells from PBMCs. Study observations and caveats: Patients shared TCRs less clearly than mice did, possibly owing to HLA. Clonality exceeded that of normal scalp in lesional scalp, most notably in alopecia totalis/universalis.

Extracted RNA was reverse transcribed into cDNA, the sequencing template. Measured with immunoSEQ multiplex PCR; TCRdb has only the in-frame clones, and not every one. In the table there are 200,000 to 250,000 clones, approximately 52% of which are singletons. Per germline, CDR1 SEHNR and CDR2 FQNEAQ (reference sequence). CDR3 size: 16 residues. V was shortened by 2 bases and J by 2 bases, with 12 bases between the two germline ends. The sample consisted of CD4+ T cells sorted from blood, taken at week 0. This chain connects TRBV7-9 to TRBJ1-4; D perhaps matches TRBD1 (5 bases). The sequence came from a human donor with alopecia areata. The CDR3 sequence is CASSLKGVQTNEKLFF. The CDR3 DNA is TGTGCCAGCAGCTTAAAAGGGGTACAGACTAATGAAAAACTGTTTTTT.